These 14 T cell receptor beta chains were all obtained from the same sample, sequenced in a study of regulatory T cells in long-lasting Graves disease. TCR beta libraries were built with iRepertoire HTBI primers and Arm-PCR of CDR3 regions. TCRdb redid the calling of the multiplex PCR reads with MiXCR, one entry per CDR3 protein. The repertoire holds about 470,000 distinct CDR3 sequences, with 20% to 25% as singletons. Time point indicated: persistent/refractory GD, antithyroid drugs over 5 years with positive TRAb. Extracted RNA from PBMCs served as the source of the TCR library. This sample comprised peripheral blood mononuclear cells (PBMCs), obtained when the disease was refractory, from a patient treated with antithyroid drugs. These receptors originate from a female donor with Graves disease.

The CDR3 DNA sequence: TGTGCCAGTACAAGGGATGTATATGGCAATCAGCCCCAGCATTTT. Translating it yields CASTRDVYGNQPQHF. The chain joins TRBV19 to TRBJ1-5; D is unclear. The germline gives CDR1 LNHDA, CDR2 SQIVND (reference sequence). There are 15 residues in the CDR3. V shed 7 bases and J shed 2 bases, with 15 bases lying between them.

This clonotype is a singleton in its sample. V and J are TRBV4-1 and TRBJ1-3; D gene ambiguous. Germline V gene data show CDR1 as MGHRA and CDR2 as YSYEKL. CDR3 length: 14 residues. Trimming removed 4 bases from V and 4 bases from J, with 11 bases in between. CDR3 nucleotides: TGCGCCAGCAGCCCCATCAGCCTAGGAAACACCATATATTTT. Its translation is CASSPISLGNTIYF.

The V call is TRBV6-1, the J call TRBJ2-3; maybe TRBD1 (5 bases). CDR1 and CDR2 from the germline V gene are MNHNS and SASEGT. Trimming took 6 bases from V and 7 from J, leaving 8 bases between them. This CDR3 region has 11 residues. CDR3 sequence reads: CASRQGNTQYF. For the CDR3, the DNA is TGTGCCAGCAGGCAGGGCAATACGCAGTATTTT.

This clonotype appeared many times. Here the CDR3 DNA reads TGCGCCAGCAGCGCCACAACAGGGAACTATGGCTACACCTTC. Translation gives CASSATTGNYGYTF. V gene TRBV5-1 combines with J gene TRBJ1-2; tentatively, D is TRBD1 (6 bases). The germline V and J ends were trimmed by 4 bases and 2 bases, with 12 bases remaining between them. The CDR3 extends over 14 amino acids. Germline CDR1 is SGHRS and CDR2 is YFSETQ.

This clonotype has at least ten counts. The rearrangement links TRBV15 to TRBJ1-2; 10 bases agree with TRBD1. Looked up from germline, CDR1 is LNHNV and CDR2 is YYDKDF (reference sequence). This CDR3 contains 16 residues. V lost 3 bases, J lost 2 bases, and 6 bases stayed unmatched. As DNA, the CDR3 is TGTGCCACCAGCAGCGAAAAGGACAGGGGGAACTATGGCTACACCTTC. Its protein is CATSSEKDRGNYGYTF. The full variable domain, in which reference TRBV15 and TRBJ1-2 provide the parts outside the CDR3, is DAMVIQNPRYQVTQFGKPVTLSCSQTLNHNVMYWYQQKSSQAPKLLFHYYDKDFNNEADTPDNFQSRRPNTSFCFLDIRSPGLGDTAMYLCATSSEKDRGNYGYTFGSGTRLTVV.

This chain uses TRBV7-8 with TRBJ2-3, with D tentatively TRBD2 (5 bases). Trimming cost V 1 base and J 3 bases, with 11 bases left between them. CDR3 size: 15 residues. Germline lookup yields CDR1 SGHVS and CDR2 FQNEAQ. DNA of the CDR3: TGTGCCAGCAGCTTAGTGCCCTCGGGGACAGATACGCAGTATTTT. It codes for CASSLVPSGTDTQYF.

The sample holds many counts of this clonotype. The chain carries TRBV28 and TRBJ1-2; no reliable D call. Trimming shortened V by 3 bases and J by 5 bases, and 19 bases separated the two germline ends. CDR3 length equals 16 residues. Germline CDR1 is MDHEN and CDR2 is SYDVKM. The CDR3 sequence: CASSLRLSAEIYGYTF. Here the CDR3 DNA reads TGTGCCAGCAGTTTGCGTTTATCGGCAGAGATTTATGGCTACACCTTC.

This clonotype has more than one count but fewer than ten. The chain employs TRBV5-6 and TRBJ2-5; possibly TRBD1 for D (5 bases). In germline, CDR1 is SGHDT, CDR2 YYEEEE. The CDR3 length is 13 residues. Trimming left V 5 bases short and J 3 bases short, with 11 bases between. The CDR3 sequence is CASSGAAEETQYF. CDR3 nucleotides: TGTGCCAGCAGTGGGGCAGCCGAAGAGACCCAGTACTTC.

Turning to this clonotype: The junction does not match germline at one end; this may be a read error. The rearrangement uses TRBV5-1 and TRBJ2-7, with 9 bases lining up with TRBD1. The CDR3 has 14 amino acids. Germline assignment: CDR1 SGHRS and CDR2 YFSETQ. The CDR3 region has the DNA TGCGCCAGCAGCCTCCGGGACAGGGCCTACAAGCAGTACTTC. This sequence encodes CASSLRDRAYKQYF. Looking up the rest from reference TRBV5-1 and TRBJ2-7 gives the full variable domain: KAGVTQTPRYLIKTRGQQVTLSCSPISGHRSVSWYQQTPGQGLQFLFEYFSETQRNKGNFPGRFSGRQFSNSRSEMNVSTLELGDSALYLCASSLRDRAYKQYFGPGTRLTVT.

This clonotype showed up just a few times. The rearrangement links TRBV5-4 to TRBJ2-5, with TRBD2 matching over 8 bases. The germline V gene has CDR1 SGHNT and CDR2 YYREEE (reference sequence). V was clipped by 0 bases and J by 3 bases; unmatched bases: 1. The CDR3 is made up of 14 amino acids. This CDR3 is CASSLAGLEETQYF. The CDR3 region has the DNA TGTGCCAGCAGCTTGGCGGGACTAGAAGAGACCCAGTACTTC.

This sequence joins TRBV5-1 and TRBJ1-3, with D possibly matching TRBD1 (5 bases). The V end was cut by 4 bases, the J end by 4 bases, with 15 bases between. The CDR3 covers 15 residues. Germline CDR1 is SGHRS and CDR2 is YFSETQ. DNA for the CDR3: TGCGCCAGCAGCCTAGACAGAGGCGCAGGAAACACCATATATTTT. Protein sequence: CASSLDRGAGNTIYF.

V gene TRBV19 combines with J gene TRBJ2-2; 7 bases are a match to TRBD2. Germline trimming cut 1 base from V and 4 bases from J; bases unmatched to any gene: 12. CDR1 is LNHDA, CDR2 SQIVND, per germline (reference sequence). The CDR3 is 18 residues long. In nucleotides, the CDR3 is TGTGCCAGTAGTATAGCCAGCGGGACCCCGCGGGGCACCGGGGAGCTGTTTTTT. Encoded protein: CASSIASGTPRGTGELFF.

With regard to this clonotype: The conserved phenylalanine or tryptophan normally closing the CDR3 is absent here, so this likely arose from a read error. The chain has TRBV7-2 and TRBJ1-1; no definite D call. Trimming removed 6 bases from V and 1 base from J, with 15 bases in between. Germline CDR1 SGHTA, CDR2 FQGNSA. The CDR3 is 15 residues long. The CDR3 is CASSLDVGPNTEAFL. CDR3 in DNA: TGTGCCAGCAGTTTGGACGTAGGACCGAACACTGAAGCTTTCCTT.

In this sample, this clonotype turned up many times. The rearrangement uses TRBV28 and TRBJ1-1, with D maybe TRBD1 (5 bases). V was trimmed by 2 bases and J by 11 bases, leaving 12 bases between them. The germline gives CDR1 MDHEN, CDR2 SYDVKM. The CDR3 has 12 residues. CDR3 residues: CASSLDTQGAFF. CDR3 DNA sequence: TGTGCCAGCAGTTTAGACACCCAGGGCGCTTTCTTT.